The following is a TCR beta chain sequence with its context. What it binds is unknown. Sequenced by immunoSEQ multiplex PCR; TCRdb stores in-frame clones only, minus some. The profile shows some 130,000 clones, roughly 91% of them singletons. The data derive from a study of T cell responses to AZD1222 COVID-19 vaccine. Points from the study as a whole: Vaccine-associated CD4 TCRs ranged over spike, dominating at 160-218 and 743-854. Spike-specific TCR breadth and depth grew following two AZD1222 doses. Among those given AZD1222, only five or six were seropositive at baseline. Donors skewed white British and female; clonal diversity was possibly underestimated.

The CDR3 spans 13 residues. Trimming took off 6 bases at V and 5 bases at J, with 13 bases between the two ends. The sequence was obtained from an adult who received the AZD1222 COVID-19 vaccine. This chain connects TRBV12-3 or TRBV12-4 to TRBJ1-1, with TRBD1 as a possible D gene (5 bases). The sequenced sample was peripheral blood, obtained 28 days after the second AZD1222 dose. In nucleotides, the CDR3 is TGTGCCAGCAGCCGAGGGGCGCGGACTGAAGCTTTCTTT. Amino acids: CASSRGARTEAFF.